These 27 T cell receptor beta chains were sequenced from one sample in a study of early T cells in non-severe SARS-CoV-2 infection. TCRdb recomputed calls from the 5' RACE reads with MiXCR, one row per CDR3 protein. Of about 48,000 distinct CDR3 sequences listed, around a tenth are singletons. Sequenced: whole blood. Source of these receptors: an adult who was a healthcare worker with PCR-confirmed SARS-CoV-2 infection or an uninfected control (not recorded which).

This clonotype was counted many times. The chain joins TRBV7-8 to TRBJ1-1; the D gene is possibly TRBD1 (6 bases). Trimming shortened V by 0 bases and J by 6 bases, and 14 bases separated the two germline ends. Germline-derived CDR1 and CDR2 are SGHVS and FQNEAQ. The CDR3 totals 15 residues. The CDR3 nucleotides are TGTGCCAGCAGCTTAGCGGGGGGGCGAGGAGCTGAAGCTTTCTTT. Protein sequence: CASSLAGGRGAEAFF.

J is TRBJ1-2 and V is TRBV29-1; D is perhaps TRBD1 (6 bases). Trimming removed 6 bases from V and 4 bases from J, with 12 bases in between. From germline, CDR1 is SQVTM and CDR2 ANQGSEA. This CDR3 spans 12 amino acids. CDR3 sequence reads: CSVPGGAYGYTF. CDR3 nucleotides: TGCAGCGTCCCTGGGGGGGCCTATGGCTACACCTTC.

The genes are TRBV12-3 or TRBV12-4 and TRBJ2-3; 9 bases line up with TRBD2. The J segment lost 2 bases and the V segment lost 0 bases, leaving 9 bases of the junction unmatched. The CDR3 is 18 residues long. CDR3 in amino acids: CASSLALKGLAFTDTQYF. CDR3 bases: TGTGCCAGCAGTTTAGCGCTTAAGGGACTAGCTTTCACAGATACGCAGTATTTT.

This clonotype has a count of ten or more. V and J are TRBV7-2 and TRBJ1-1; D remains unclear. V lost 5 bases, J lost 0 bases, and 10 bases lay in between. CDR3 length: 14 amino acids. Germline V CDR1 and CDR2: SGHTA, FQGNSA. The CDR3 loop reads CASSPWTVNTEAFF. CDR3 nucleotides: TGTGCCAGCAGCCCCTGGACTGTGAACACTGAAGCTTTCTTT.

The chain has TRBV7-3 and TRBJ2-1; 7 nucleotides match TRBD2. Germline values: CDR1 SGHTA, CDR2 FQGTGA. The CDR3 length is 16 residues. Trimming removed 4 bases from V and 0 bases from J; junction bases left unmatched: 6. The CDR3 is CASSSRGGSSYNEQFF. The CDR3 coding sequence is TGTGCCAGCAGCTCAAGAGGCGGGAGCTCCTACAATGAGCAGTTCTTC.

This clonotype was seen only a few times. V is TRBV29-1 and J is TRBJ1-2, with D possibly being TRBD1 (6 bases). Trimming shortened V by 5 bases and J by 3 bases, and 10 bases separated the two germline ends. Germline V lookup: CDR1 SQVTM, CDR2 ANQGSEA. The CDR3 has 12 amino acids. In nucleotides, the CDR3 is TGCAGCGTTTCAGGGGTGGACTATGGCTACACCTTC. Translating gives CSVSGVDYGYTF.

The table lists this clonotype with many counts. The chain is built from TRBV6-5 and TRBJ2-1; D may be TRBD1 or TRBD2 (5 bases each). The CDR3 runs 13 residues. V lost 1 base and J lost 7, with 8 bases in between. The germline gives CDR1 MNHEY, CDR2 SVGAGI. The CDR3 here is CASSYLGENEQFF. The DNA of the CDR3 is TGTGCCAGCAGTTACTTGGGGGAGAATGAGCAGTTCTTC.

At least ten counts were recorded for this clonotype. CDR3 in DNA: TGTGCCAGTAGTATAGATTGGGACTCCGGAACTCGCGAGCAGTACTTC. Residues: CASSIDWDSGTREQYF. The chain has TRBV19 and TRBJ2-7; a possible D gene is TRBD2 (6 bases). V gave up 0 bases and J gave up 6 bases, with 18 bases separating them. In germline, CDR1 is LNHDA, CDR2 SQIVND (reference sequence). The CDR3 is 16 amino acids.

This clonotype was detected only a few times. V and J are TRBV7-8 and TRBJ2-1; maybe TRBD2 (5 bases). The CDR3 covers 13 residues. The germline V and J ends were trimmed by 2 bases and 9 bases, with 11 bases remaining between them. Germline lookup yields CDR1 SGHVS and CDR2 FQNEAQ. DNA for the CDR3: TGTGCCAGCAGCTTATCCGGGATGGGTGAGCAGTTCTTC. Translation: CASSLSGMGEQFF.

A few counts support this clonotype. For the CDR3, the DNA is TGCGCCAGCAGAATAAGTCCTGGGAACACTGAAGCTTTCTTT. This sequence encodes CASRISPGNTEAFF. The chain recombines TRBV5-1 with TRBJ1-1; D ambiguous. Between the trimmed V and J ends, which lost 5 bases and 1 base, there was a span of 12 bases. Germline CDR1 is SGHRS and CDR2 is YFSETQ. The CDR3 extends over 14 amino acids.

The chain recombines TRBV28 with TRBJ2-3, with D perhaps assigned TRBD1 or TRBD2 (5 bases each). From germline, CDR1 is MDHEN and CDR2 SYDVKM. This CDR3 comprises 16 residues. V shed 8 bases and J shed 1 base, with 19 bases lying between them. DNA of the CDR3: TGTGCCAGCCGAGTAGGGGACCGCAAACGCACAGATACGCAGTATTTT. Its translation: CASRVGDRKRTDTQYF.

This clonotype showed up just a few times. This rearrangement joins TRBV20-1 to TRBJ2-2, with 8 nucleotides matching TRBD1. Germline CDR1 and CDR2: DFQATT and SNEGSKA (reference sequence). CDR3 length: 14 amino acids. CDR3: CSGRTGSNTGELFF. The CDR3 DNA reads as TGCAGCGGCCGGACAGGGTCGAACACCGGGGAGCTGTTTTTT.

The rearrangement links TRBV2 to TRBJ2-1; TRBD2 agrees at 7 bases. V lost 7 bases, J lost 13 bases, and 10 bases stayed unmatched. The V gene's germline CDR1 is SNHLY and CDR2 FYNNEI. This CDR3 spans 12 amino acids. The CDR3 is CASTQDPTSQFF. In DNA, the CDR3 is TGTGCCAGCACCCAGGACCCGACTAGCCAGTTCTTC.

V gene TRBV29-1 combines with J gene TRBJ2-7; 8 bases fit TRBD1. Germline CDR1 SQVTM, CDR2 ANQGSEA. The CDR3 runs to 13 residues. The ends lost 7 bases at V and 2 bases at J; junction bases unmatched: 7. Here the CDR3 reads CSAQQGVPYEQYF. CDR3 coding DNA: TGCAGCGCACAACAGGGGGTCCCCTACGAGCAGTACTTC.

In its sample, this clonotype was seen many times. This rearrangement joins TRBV28 to TRBJ1-1; D may be TRBD1 (5 bases). V was clipped by 4 bases and J by 3 bases, with 12 bases between them. The CDR3 is made up of 14 amino acids. The germline gives CDR1 MDHEN, CDR2 SYDVKM. In DNA, the CDR3 is TGTGCCAGCAGTTCAGGGAGGGAATACACTGAAGCTTTCTTT. Translated, it gives CASSSGREYTEAFF.

This clonotype was found many times. The V call is TRBV11-3, the J call TRBJ2-3, with D maybe TRBD1 (6 bases). Trimming took off 3 bases at V and 2 bases at J, with 9 bases between the two ends. This CDR3 region has 14 residues. CDR1 and CDR2 (germline): SGHNT, YENEEA. In DNA, the CDR3 is TGTGCCAGCAGCTTCCAGGGGCCCACAGATACGCAGTATTTT. As protein: CASSFQGPTDTQYF.

V is TRBV4-1 and J is TRBJ2-7; TRBD1 agrees at 7 bases. Germline loops: CDR1 MGHRA, CDR2 YSYEKL. CDR3 length: 14 residues. Germline trimming cut 3 bases from V and 4 bases from J; bases unmatched to any gene: 6. This CDR3 reads CASSHSGQIYEQYF. CDR3 nucleotides: TGCGCCAGCAGCCACTCGGGACAGATTTACGAGCAGTACTTC.

This clonotype was found many times. The genes are TRBV11-3 and TRBJ1-1, with 11 bases matching TRBD1. Germline V CDR1 and CDR2: SGHNT, YENEEA. V shed 1 base, J shed 5 bases, and the junction held 3 bases outside the gene matches. The CDR3 consists of 15 residues. CDR3 amino acids: CASSLGGTGGTEAFF. The CDR3 DNA reads TGTGCCAGCAGCTTAGGAGGGACAGGGGGAACTGAAGCTTTCTTT.

In this sample, this clonotype turned up a few times. This CDR3 is CASSQDLSSYYEQYF. The CDR3 coding sequence is TGTGCCAGCAGCCAAGACTTAAGCAGCTACTACGAGCAGTACTTC. J is TRBJ2-7 and V is TRBV4-2; D uncertain. Trimming stripped 0 bases from V and 3 bases from J, with 12 bases between. There are 15 residues in the CDR3. Germline V lookup: CDR1 LGHNA, CDR2 YNFKEQ.

This clonotype was detected ten times or more. The chain has TRBV20-1 and TRBJ2-5; the match to TRBD1 covers 10 bases. The CDR3 is made up of 15 amino acids. Germline values: CDR1 DFQATT, CDR2 SNEGSKA (reference sequence). The V gene end was trimmed by 5 bases and the J gene end by 3 bases; junction bases not matched to a gene: 9. In DNA, the CDR3 is TGCAGTGCTGCTTCTACCGGGACAGGGGAAGAGACCCAGTACTTC. As protein: CSAASTGTGEETQYF.

This clonotype was detected ten times or more. The V call is TRBV4-1, the J call TRBJ2-3; 7 bases line up with TRBD1. Germline loops: CDR1 MGHRA, CDR2 YSYEKL. The V gene end was trimmed by 0 bases and the J gene end by 4 bases; junction bases not matched to a gene: 4. This CDR3 has 15 amino acids. CDR3 residues: CASSQEDREADTQYF. CDR3 nucleotides: TGCGCCAGCAGCCAAGAAGACAGGGAAGCAGATACGCAGTATTTT.

The table lists this clonotype with a few counts. The chain has TRBV7-8 and TRBJ2-3, with a possible D match to TRBD2 (6 bases). The V gene lost 5 bases and the J gene lost 5 bases, with 14 bases spanning the gap. In germline, CDR1 is SGHVS, CDR2 FQNEAQ. The CDR3 has 14 residues. In DNA, the CDR3 is TGTGCCAGCAGCCCCTCGATGCGGGGAGATACGCAGTATTTT. It is translated as CASSPSMRGDTQYF.

CDR3 coding DNA: TGTGCCAGCAGTTCCCGGACTCCCTCTGAAGCTTTCTTT. Its protein product is CASSSRTPSEAFF. The chain combines TRBV28 with TRBJ1-1; D not certain. Looked up from germline, CDR1 is MDHEN and CDR2 is SYDVKM. The CDR3 runs 13 residues. V gave up 4 bases and J gave up 6 bases, with 12 bases separating them.

This clonotype was observed at least ten times. The chain combines TRBV5-5 with TRBJ2-5; perhaps D is TRBD1 or TRBD2 (7 bases each). V lost 4 bases, J lost 2 bases, and 9 bases lay in between. Germline V gives CDR1 SGHKS, CDR2 YYEKEE (reference sequence). The CDR3 has 13 amino acids. CDR3 in amino acids: CASSQGGQETQYF. CDR3 in DNA: TGTGCCAGCAGCCAGGGGGGGCAAGAGACCCAGTACTTC.

In its sample, this clonotype was seen a few times. This sequence joins TRBV5-5 and TRBJ2-1; either TRBD1 or TRBD2 may supply D (5 bases each). CDR3 length: 16 residues. The germline CDR1 and CDR2 sequences are SGHKS and YYEKEE (reference sequence). The V and J ends lost 0 bases and 4 bases respectively, with 14 bases between them. The CDR3 DNA follows: TGTGCCAGCAGCTTGGTCGCCGGGACGGATTACAATGAGCAGTTCTTC. Its translation is CASSLVAGTDYNEQFF.

This clonotype has a handful of counts. The genes are TRBV25-1 and TRBJ2-1, with D hard to call. The V gene's germline CDR1 is MGHDK and CDR2 SYGVNS. The CDR3 has 13 residues. V lost 3 bases and J 8 bases, leaving 11 bases between the germline ends. The CDR3 nucleotides read TGTGCCAGCAGTGACGTGTGGGTCGATGAGCAGTTCTTC. Residues: CASSDVWVDEQFF.

The rearrangement uses TRBV28 and TRBJ1-3; D remains ambiguous. The V gene's germline CDR1 is MDHEN and CDR2 SYDVKM. The CDR3 consists of 15 residues. V gave up 5 bases and J gave up 2 bases, with 13 bases separating them. CDR3 DNA sequence: TGTGCCAGCAGTCCCCGTATGTGGGCTGGAAACACCATATATTTT. This encodes CASSPRMWAGNTIYF.